This entry features one TCR beta chain sequence. The antigen is undetermined. Thawed PBMCs were rested overnight at 37°C with around 200 IU/ml IL-2 before regulatory T cell sorting. The CDR3 length is 19 residues. Germline-derived CDR1 and CDR2 are MDHEN and SYDVKM. V lost 5 bases to trimming and J lost 0 bases; unmatched junction nucleotides: 10. The sample belongs to a study of Tregs in tolerant kidney transplant recipients. Overall study context: Mixed chimerism was transient after nonmyeloablative marrow transplants from related graft donors. Points from the study as a whole: No direct test of biological reproducibility was done here. Some patients' samples used different primers over time, so nucleotide sequences weren't comparable.

Data came from immunoSEQ multiplex PCR; TCRdb stores just in-frame clones and leaves some out. The sample lists under 95,000 clones, around 90% occurring once. This specimen consisted of Tregs from blood, obtained before the transplant. This TCR was sampled from a human donor who received a combined kidney and bone marrow transplant. The chain couples TRBV28 to TRBJ2-3; 14 bases are a match to TRBD2. CDR3 DNA sequence: TGTGCCAGCAGTCTCCCGGGACTAGCGGGAGTAGTAAGCACAGATACGCAGTATTTT. Protein product: CASSLPGLAGVVSTDTQYF.